These 13 T cell receptor beta chains were sequenced from one sample in a study of identical twins. TCRdb ran MiXCR on the 5' RACE reads and lists one entry per CDR3 protein. Of about 530,000 distinct CDR3 sequences listed, around 24% are singletons. These sequences were also reported in another study, on yellow fever vaccine responses in identical twins.

The sequencing input was CD4+ T cells sorted from blood. The receptors derive from a woman aged 18-35 years in good health.

The chain recombines TRBV12-3 or TRBV12-4 with TRBJ2-7, with no clear D. This CDR3 is 16 amino acids long. V was cut by 8 bases and J by 5 bases, with 25 bases left in between. CDR3 sequence (DNA): TGTGCCAGCGTTCCCAGCCGCCTAGGATCACCCCACGAGCAGTACTTC. This gives the protein CASVPSRLGSPHEQYF.

In this sample, this clonotype turned up a few times. The rearrangement joins TRBV20-1 to TRBJ2-1; 7 bases agree with TRBD2. The CDR3 sequence is 14 residues long. Germline values: CDR1 DFQATT, CDR2 SNEGSKA (reference sequence). The J segment lost 4 bases and the V segment lost 1 base, leaving 4 bases of the junction unmatched. DNA of the CDR3: TGCAGTGCTAGAGCTAGCGGAAGATACAATGAGCAGTTCTTC. Residues: CSARASGRYNEQFF.

The chain links TRBV7-9 to TRBJ1-5, with D perhaps matching TRBD1 (6 bases). V was trimmed by 2 bases and J by 8 bases, leaving 13 bases between them. The CDR3 is made up of 14 amino acids. Germline CDR1 reads SEHNR; CDR2 reads FQNEAQ (reference sequence). The CDR3 bases are TGTGCCAGCAGCTTATTCCCAGGGGAAGAGCCCCAGCATTTT. Translated, it gives CASSLFPGEEPQHF.

This chain uses TRBV6-1 with TRBJ2-3; 16 bases agree with TRBD2. This CDR3 contains 21 residues. Germline assignment: CDR1 MNHNS and CDR2 SASEGT. Trimming cost V 0 bases and J 2 bases; bases outside gene matches: 11. The CDR3 DNA reads as TGTGCCAGCAGTGAAGCCACCCCGGGACTAGCGGGGGGGCAGGTCACAGATACGCAGTATTTT. Its translation: CASSEATPGLAGGQVTDTQYF.

The rearrangement joins TRBV6-1 to TRBJ1-4; TRBD1 matches at 7 bases. The CDR3 length is 14 residues. Losses at the gene ends were 7 bases for V and 8 bases for J; bases not matched to a gene: 10. CDR1 is MNHNS, CDR2 SASEGT, per germline. In nucleotides, the CDR3 is TGTGCCAGCAAACTCGGGACAGTTGGCGAAAAACTGTTTTTT. Its translation: CASKLGTVGEKLFF.

The J gene is TRBJ2-5, the V gene TRBV20-1; TRBD2 might be the D (7 bases). The ends were cut back, 0 bases at V and 2 bases at J, with 16 bases in the middle. From germline, CDR1 is DFQATT and CDR2 SNEGSKA (reference sequence). CDR3 length: 16 amino acids. This CDR3 is CSARDPWTRGQETQYF. As DNA, the CDR3 is TGCAGTGCTAGAGATCCCTGGACTAGGGGGCAAGAGACCCAGTACTTC.

The chain couples TRBV7-9 to TRBJ2-5; TRBD1 agrees at 7 bases. The length of the CDR3 is 13 residues. With 3 bases clipped from V and 9 bases from J, the junction kept 7 bases outside the gene matches. In germline, CDR1 is SEHNR, CDR2 FQNEAQ (reference sequence). The CDR3 sequence is CASSFDRVGSQYF. The CDR3 nucleotides read TGTGCCAGCAGCTTCGACAGGGTCGGGTCCCAGTACTTC.

Notes on this clonotype: One end of the junction varies from germline; a read error may be responsible. J is TRBJ1-4 and V is TRBV12-3 or TRBV12-4, with D perhaps matching TRBD1 (6 bases). The CDR3 is 15 residues long. CDR3 residues: CASTARGRLNEKLFF. In DNA, the CDR3 is TGTGCCAGCACTGCCAGGGGACGGCTTAATGAAAAACTATTTTTT.

The chain joins TRBV2 to TRBJ2-7; the D is unclear. Germline V CDR1 and CDR2: SNHLY, FYNNEI. Trimming cost V 4 bases and J 6 bases, with 4 bases left between them. CDR3 length equals 10 residues. For the CDR3, the DNA is TGTGCCAGCAGTGCGAGCGAGCAGTACTTC. Translation: CASSASEQYF.

CDR3 DNA sequence: TGTGCCAGCAGCTTTTCCGACAGGAACACTGAAGCTTTCTTT. Residues: CASSFSDRNTEAFF. The chain carries TRBV7-6 and TRBJ1-1, with a possible D match to TRBD1 (5 bases). The germline V gene has CDR1 SGHVS and CDR2 FNYEAQ. Trimming removed 3 bases at V and 1 base at J, with 9 bases between. The CDR3 covers 14 residues.

CDR3 loop: CASSLVSIGTVYNEQFF. Here the CDR3 DNA reads TGTGCCAGCAGCTTAGTCTCTATCGGGACAGTTTACAATGAGCAGTTCTTC. V gene TRBV7-9 combines with J gene TRBJ2-1, with 7 bases that match TRBD1. This CDR3 comprises 17 residues. Germline V gives CDR1 SEHNR, CDR2 FQNEAQ (reference sequence). V dropped 1 base and J dropped 4; count of bases not matched to a gene: 10.

This chain links TRBV7-3 with TRBJ2-3; D might be TRBD1 or TRBD2, each matching 5 bases. The ends were cut back, 5 bases at V and 2 bases at J, with 14 bases in the middle. The CDR3 loop spans 15 amino acids. CDR1 is SGHTA, CDR2 FQGTGA, per germline. The CDR3 sequence: CASSNTGQNTDTQYF. As DNA, the CDR3 is TGTGCCAGCAGCAACACGGGGCAAAACACAGATACGCAGTATTTT.

In its sample, this clonotype was seen a few times. This chain uses TRBV27 with TRBJ2-1; 13 bases map to TRBD2. CDR3 length: 14 residues. V shed 6 bases, J shed 10 bases, and the junction held 6 bases outside the gene matches. CDR1 and CDR2 (germline): MNHEY, SMNVEV (reference sequence). The CDR3 loop reads CASSRGLAGSEQFF. The CDR3, as DNA: TGTGCCAGCAGCCGGGGACTAGCGGGATCCGAGCAGTTCTTC.